The T cell receptor beta chain under discussion was sequenced for a study of shared clonotypes between healthy human individuals. Study-wide results and limits: Limitation of the genetic and exposure-history diversity represented came from the few donors.

The CDR3 spans 15 residues. V lost 1 base, J lost 2 bases, and 10 bases lay in between. Germline CDR1 reads SGDLS; CDR2 reads YYNGEE. The repertoire was sequenced with immunoSEQ multiplex PCR; TCRdb's copy has only in-frame clones and lacks some. The sample records over a million clones, about 75% being singletons. On this clone itself: The antigen remains undetermined.

Sequences were obtained from memory CD4+ T cells sorted from blood. Subset defined: CD45RA-negative fraction. The receptor was isolated from a man between 18 and 35 years old in good health. The gene calls are TRBV9 and TRBJ2-1; no reliable D call. DNA for the CDR3: TGTGCCAGCAGCGTACGACTGTCTACCTACAATGAGCAGTTCTTC. It is translated as CASSVRLSTYNEQFF.